This T cell receptor (beta chain) was sequenced in a study of technical replicates of blood from several donors (dated by TCRdb to about 2017). Library preparation was by the immunoSEQ multiplex PCR assay. Imported from immuneACCESS, the table was reduced by TCRdb to in-frame sequences with V and J called. These copies leave out some clones; in studies compared against another copy, an unresolved V gene accounts for under half, and the cause of the remainder is not known. This sample lists around 100,000 clones; 95% to 96% were detected once. Jointly, the top ten make up approximately 0.37% of the sample. Details on this clone: Its recognized antigen is unknown. Per-base qualities were not stored, and no clone one base away is much larger.

There are 15 amino acids in the CDR3, from cysteine to phenylalanine inclusive. The entry retains the CDR3 DNA only, 45 bases that are in frame from base 1. From a lookup of the germline V gene, CDR1 and CDR2 are MNHNS and SASEGT. Germline trimming: 7 bases from V, 6 bases from J; junction bases outside gene matches: 15. The receptor was isolated from a human donor in good health. The chain uses TRBV6-1 and TRBJ2-7; 7 central bases correspond to TRBD1. Input material: T cells isolated from PBMCs. DNA sequence: TGTGCCAGCAATGCTGCTCAGGGGGTTAGTGGCGAGCAGTACTTC. It translates as CASNAAQGVSGEQYF.